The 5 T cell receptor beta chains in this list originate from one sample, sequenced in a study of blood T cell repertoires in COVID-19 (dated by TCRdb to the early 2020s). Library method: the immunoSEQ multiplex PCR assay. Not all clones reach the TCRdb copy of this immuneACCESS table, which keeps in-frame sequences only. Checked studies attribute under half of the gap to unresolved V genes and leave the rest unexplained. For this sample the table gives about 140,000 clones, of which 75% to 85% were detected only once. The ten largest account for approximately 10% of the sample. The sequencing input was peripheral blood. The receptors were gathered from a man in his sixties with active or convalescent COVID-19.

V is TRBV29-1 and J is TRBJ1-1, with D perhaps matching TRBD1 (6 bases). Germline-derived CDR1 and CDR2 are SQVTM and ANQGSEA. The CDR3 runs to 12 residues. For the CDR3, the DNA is TGCACCTTACGGGTACAGGGCACTGAAGCTTTCTTT. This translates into CTLRVQGTEAFF.

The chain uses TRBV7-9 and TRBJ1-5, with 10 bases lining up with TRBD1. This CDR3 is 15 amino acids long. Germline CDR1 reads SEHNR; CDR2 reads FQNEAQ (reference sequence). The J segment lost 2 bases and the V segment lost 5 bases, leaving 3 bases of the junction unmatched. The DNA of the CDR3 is TGTGCCAGCAGCCGGACAGGGGGTGGCAATCAGCCCCAGCATTTT. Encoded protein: CASSRTGGGNQPQHF.

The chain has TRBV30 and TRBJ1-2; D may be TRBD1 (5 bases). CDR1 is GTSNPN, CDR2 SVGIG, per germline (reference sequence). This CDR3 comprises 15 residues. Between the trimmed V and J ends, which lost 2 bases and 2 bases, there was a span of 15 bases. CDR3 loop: CAWSSVWGRNYGYTF. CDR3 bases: TGTGCCTGGAGTTCTGTATGGGGCAGGAACTATGGCTACACCTTC. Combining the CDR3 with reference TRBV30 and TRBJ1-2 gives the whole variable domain SQTIHQWPATLVQPVGSPLSLECTVEGTSNPNLYWYRQAAGRGLQLLFYSVGIGQISSEVPQNLSASRPQDRQFILSSKKLLLSDSGFYLCAWSSVWGRNYGYTFGSGTRLTVV.

CDR3 DNA: TGTGCCAGCAGCTTAGATAGTATAAACTATGGCTACACCTTC. Translating gives CASSLDSINYGYTF. The chain uses TRBV7-2 and TRBJ1-2, with no clear D. CDR3 size: 14 residues. V was trimmed by 1 base and J by 2 bases, leaving 8 bases between them. Germline V CDR1 and CDR2: SGHTA, FQGNSA.

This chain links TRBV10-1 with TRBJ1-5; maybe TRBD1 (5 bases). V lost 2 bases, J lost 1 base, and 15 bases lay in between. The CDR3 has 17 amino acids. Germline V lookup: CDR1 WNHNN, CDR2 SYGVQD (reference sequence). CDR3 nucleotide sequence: TGCGCCAGCAGTGAGGACTCAGGGAGGTTCAGCAATCAGCCCCAGCATTTT. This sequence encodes CASSEDSGRFSNQPQHF.